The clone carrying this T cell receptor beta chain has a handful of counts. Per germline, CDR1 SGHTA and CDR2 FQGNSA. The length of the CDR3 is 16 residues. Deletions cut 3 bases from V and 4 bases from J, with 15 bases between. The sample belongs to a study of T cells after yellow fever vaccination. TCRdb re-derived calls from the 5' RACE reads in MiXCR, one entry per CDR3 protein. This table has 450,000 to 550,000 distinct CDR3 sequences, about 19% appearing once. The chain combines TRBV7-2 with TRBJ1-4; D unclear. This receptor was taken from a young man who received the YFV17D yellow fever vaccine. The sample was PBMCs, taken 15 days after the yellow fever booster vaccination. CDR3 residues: CASSFFPQRINEKLFF. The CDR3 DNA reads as TGTGCCAGCAGCTTTTTCCCGCAGCGGATTAATGAAAAACTGTTTTTT.